This T cell receptor beta chain originates from a study of cytomegalovirus exposure and HLA in healthy donors. This CDR3 comprises 13 residues. V lost 8 bases, J lost 1 base, and 12 bases lay in between. Germline CDR1 MNHNS, CDR2 SASEGT. The PCR ran on 60 Vbeta and 13 Jbeta primers. The method was immunoSEQ multiplex PCR; TCRdb's version includes in-frame clones alone and lacks a portion of them. The table lists over 100,000 clones, approximately 82% of them singletons, with approximately 3% in the top ten. This TCR was recovered from a woman aged 18-29 years in good health and CMV-seropositive. The chain links TRBV6-1 to TRBJ2-7; tentatively, D is TRBD1 (6 bases). The sample was PBMCs. CDR3 sequence: CASLRQDSYEQYF. The CDR3 coding sequence is TGTGCCAGCCTCCGACAGGATTCCTACGAGCAGTACTTC.